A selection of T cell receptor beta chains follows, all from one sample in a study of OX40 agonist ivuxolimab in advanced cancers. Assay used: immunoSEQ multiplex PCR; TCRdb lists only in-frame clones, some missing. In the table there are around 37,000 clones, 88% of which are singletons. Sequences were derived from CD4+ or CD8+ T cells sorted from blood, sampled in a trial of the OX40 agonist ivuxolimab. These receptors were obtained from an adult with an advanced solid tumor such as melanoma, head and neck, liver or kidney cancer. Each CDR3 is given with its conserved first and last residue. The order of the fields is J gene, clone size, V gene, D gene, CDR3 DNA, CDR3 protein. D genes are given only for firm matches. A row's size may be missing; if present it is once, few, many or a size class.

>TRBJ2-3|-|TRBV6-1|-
TGTGCCAGCCGGCCTCCGGGAGCGACGACAGATACGCAGTATTTT
CASRPPGATTDTQYF
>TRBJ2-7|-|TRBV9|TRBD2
TGTGCCAGCAGCCCGCGGCGGGGAGCGGGAGGGCCGAGGTTTTACGAGCAGTACTTC
CASSPRRGAGGPRFYEQYF
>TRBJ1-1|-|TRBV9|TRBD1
TGTGCCAGCAGCGTAGCCCCAGGGGGCACTGAAGCTTTCTTT
CASSVAPGGTEAFF
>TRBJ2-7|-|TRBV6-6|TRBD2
TGTGCCAGCAGAGAGCGGGAGACCTACGAGCAGTACTTC
CASRERETYEQYF
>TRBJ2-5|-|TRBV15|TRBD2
TGTGCCACCAGCAGACTCCATGAGCTAGCGGGACAAGAGACCCAGTACTTC
CATSRLHELAGQETQYF
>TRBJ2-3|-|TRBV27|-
TGTGCCAGCAGTTTATTAGGCGGGCCCCTCCATGATACGCAGTATTTT
CASSLLGGPLHDTQYF
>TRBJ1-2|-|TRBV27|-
TGTGCCAGCAGTTTGGCCAGCTCAGGGTATGGCTACACCTTC
CASSLASSGYGYTF
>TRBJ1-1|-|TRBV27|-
TGTGCCAGCAGTTATTGGGCCAACACTGAAGCTTTCTTT
CASSYWANTEAFF
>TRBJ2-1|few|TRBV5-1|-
TGCGCCAGCAGCTTGCTAGCAGACAATGAGCAGTTCTTC
CASSLLADNEQFF
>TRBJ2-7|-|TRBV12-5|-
TGTGCTAGTGCCACGGGGATCCTTAGGGGCGAGCAGTACTTC
CASATGILRGEQYF
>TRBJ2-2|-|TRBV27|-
TGTGCCAGCAGTTTCGGGACAAGGGGCAGCGGGGAGCTGTTTTTT
CASSFGTRGSGELFF
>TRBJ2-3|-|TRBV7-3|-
TGTGCCAGCAGCCCCTATCCCACAGATACGCAGTATTTT
CASSPYPTDTQYF
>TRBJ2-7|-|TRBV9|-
TGTGCCAGCAGCGTAGGGCCGGGGCAAGCCTCCTACGAGCAGTACTTC
CASSVGPGQASYEQYF
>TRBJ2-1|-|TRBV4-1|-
TGCGCCAGCAGCCCCAAGGGTCGGGGAGACTACAATGAGCAGTTCTTC
CASSPKGRGDYNEQFF
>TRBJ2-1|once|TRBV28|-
TGTGCCAGCAGTTTAAGATTTACTAGGACTCACAATGAGCAGTTCTTC
CASSLRFTRTHNEQFF
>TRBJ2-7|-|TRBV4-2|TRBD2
TGTGCCAGCAGCGCAAGCGGGAGGGCTTCCGAGCAGTACTTC
CASSASGRASEQYF
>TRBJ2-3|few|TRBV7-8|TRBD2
TGTGCCAGCAGCTTAGAGACGGGGACTAGCGGGAGGGAAACAGATACGCAGTATTTT
CASSLETGTSGRETDTQYF
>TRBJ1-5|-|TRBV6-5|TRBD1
TGTGCCAGCAGTGCCGGGACAGGGGTCCGGCAGCCCCAGCATTTT
CASSAGTGVRQPQHF
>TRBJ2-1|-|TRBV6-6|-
TGTGCCAGCAGGATGGGTGAGCAGTTCTTC
CASRMGEQFF
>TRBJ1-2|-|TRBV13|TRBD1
TGTGCCAGCAGCCCCCAGGGGGACAGTGGCTACACCTTC
CASSPQGDSGYTF
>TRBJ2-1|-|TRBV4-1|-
TGCGCCAGCAGCCCCCAGATCTCGAGCTCCTACAATGAGCAGTTCTTC
CASSPQISSSYNEQFF
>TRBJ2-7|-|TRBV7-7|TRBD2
TGTGCCAGCAGCTCCGGGACTAGCGGCCACTACGAGCAGTACTTC
CASSSGTSGHYEQYF
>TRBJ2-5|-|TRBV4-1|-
TGCGCCAGCAGCCAAGATGGCGGCACCCTTTCGGAGACCCAGTACTTC
CASSQDGGTLSETQYF
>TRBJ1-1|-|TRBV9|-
TGTGCCAGCAGCGTGCGGGGGAACACTGAAGCTTTCTTT
CASSVRGNTEAFF
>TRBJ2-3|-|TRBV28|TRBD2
TGTGCCAGCAGTTTGGGCGGGAGGGCCCCAGATACGCAGTATTTT
CASSLGGRAPDTQYF
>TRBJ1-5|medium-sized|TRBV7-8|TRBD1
TGTGCCAGCAGCTTAGAGGGACAGGGTAGCAATCAGCCCCAGCATTTT
CASSLEGQGSNQPQHF
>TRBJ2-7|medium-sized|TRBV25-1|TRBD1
TGTGCCAGCAGTGAAGCAGGGACAGGAGTCAACTACGAGCAGTACTTC
CASSEAGTGVNYEQYF
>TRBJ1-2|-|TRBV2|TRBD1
TGTGCCAGCAGCCCTCTAGGGGGCACAAGCTATGGCTACACCTTC
CASSPLGGTSYGYTF
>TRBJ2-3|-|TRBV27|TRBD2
TGTGCCAGCAGTCCGGGACTAGCGGGACCCTCCACAGATACGCAGTATTTT
CASSPGLAGPSTDTQYF
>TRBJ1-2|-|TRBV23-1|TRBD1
TGCGCCAGCAGTCAAGCCGACAGGGACTATGGCTACACCTTC
CASSQADRDYGYTF
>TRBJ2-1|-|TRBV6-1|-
TGTGCCAGCAGTGGGACTCCTCACAACAATTACAATGAGCAGTTCTTC
CASSGTPHNNYNEQFF
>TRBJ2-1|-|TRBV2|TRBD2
TGTGCCAGCAGGGGGGAGGGTGAGCAGTTCTTC
CASRGEGEQFF
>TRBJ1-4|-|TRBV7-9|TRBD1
TGTGCCAGCAGCCCCCGGGACAGAAAGAATGAAAAACTGTTTTTT
CASSPRDRKNEKLFF
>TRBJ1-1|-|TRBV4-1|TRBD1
TGCGCCAGCAGCCAAGATCCAGGGGGACAGGGACGGGCTGAAGCTTTCTTT
CASSQDPGGQGRAEAFF
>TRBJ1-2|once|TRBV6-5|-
TGTGCCAGCAGTTACCTTGGCGGGAACGGATTCTATGGCTACACCTTC
CASSYLGGNGFYGYTF
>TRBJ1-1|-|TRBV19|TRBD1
TGTGCCAGTAGTATAGATGGATCCCGACAGGGGGTCACTGAAGCTTTCTTT
CASSIDGSRQGVTEAFF
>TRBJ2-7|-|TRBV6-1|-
TGTGCCAGCGAGGAGATCCTCAGCTCCTACGAGCAGTACTTC
CASEEILSSYEQYF
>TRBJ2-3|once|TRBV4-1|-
TGCGCCAGCAGCCAACGACAGGTAGAGCATGCGCAGTATTTT
CASSQRQVEHAQYF
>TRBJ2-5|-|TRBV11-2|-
TGTGCCAGCAGCTTAGGCGGAAACCAAGGCGAGACCCAGTACTTC
CASSLGGNQGETQYF
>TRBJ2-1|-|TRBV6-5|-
TGTGCCAGCCGTTCTTCGAATGAGCAGTTCTTC
CASRSSNEQFF
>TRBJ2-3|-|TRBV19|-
TGTGCCAGTAGTTGGCGGGGGCCGGGCACAGATACGCAGTATTTT
CASSWRGPGTDTQYF
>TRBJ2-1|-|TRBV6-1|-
TGTGCCAGCAGACCGGAGGGGGTAAGTGAGCAGTTCTTC
CASRPEGVSEQFF
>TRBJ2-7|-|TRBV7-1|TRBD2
TGTGCCAGCAGCCCCAGCGGGAGTTATCACGAGCAGTACTTC
CASSPSGSYHEQYF
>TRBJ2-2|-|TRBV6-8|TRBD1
TGTGCCAGCAGCACCCGACAGGGTAAATGGAACACCGGGGAGCTGTTTTTT
CASSTRQGKWNTGELFF
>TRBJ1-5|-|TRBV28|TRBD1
TGTGCCAGCAGTTTCTGGGGACAGGTAGCCAATCAGCCCCAGCATTTT
CASSFWGQVANQPQHF
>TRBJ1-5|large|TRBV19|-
TGTGCCAGTAGTCACTGGGGAAAGGGCAATCAGCCCCAGCATTTT
CASSHWGKGNQPQHF
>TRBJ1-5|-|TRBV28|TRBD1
TGTGCCGGCAGTTCCCCGGGACAGGGGGCTTGGCAGCCCCAGCATTTT
CAGSSPGQGAWQPQHF
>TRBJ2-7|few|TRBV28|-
TGTGCCAGCAGCTCCCTTGGCCCCAGCGGCTCCTACGAGCAGTACTTC
CASSSLGPSGSYEQYF
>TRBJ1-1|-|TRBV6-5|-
TGTGCCAGCAGTTACGATGGAGGAGGGGGGAACACTGAAGCTTTCTTT
CASSYDGGGGNTEAFF
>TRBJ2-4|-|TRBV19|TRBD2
TGTGCCAGTAGTCCCAATCCCGGGACTAGCGGCAACTGGTACATTCAGTACTTC
CASSPNPGTSGNWYIQYF
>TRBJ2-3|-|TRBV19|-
TGTGCCAGTAGTATTGGGCAGGTCACAGATACGCAGTATTTT
CASSIGQVTDTQYF
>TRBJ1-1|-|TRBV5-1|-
TGCGCCAGCAGCTTGCTGTCCGGGGGTTCGTTAGGCACTGAAGCTTTCTTT
CASSLLSGGSLGTEAFF